The subject of this entry is one TCR beta chain. Trimming pared 1 base from V and 12 bases from J, leaving 10 bases between. This CDR3 spans 12 amino acids. CDR1 and CDR2 from the germline V gene are SGHDN and FVKESK. Participants spanned ages about 18 to 95 years and resided in 20 to 30 US areas. Assignments of participants to cohorts depended upon their own reported clinical history. This entry comes from a study of blood T cell repertoires in COVID-19. Across the study: The United States, Italy and Spain supplied acute and convalescent COVID-19 samples.

Authors' methods: Estimation of nucleated cell counts was performed using reference gene primer amplification. Some clones are missing from TCRdb's copy, which holds only in-frame ones; the method was immunoSEQ multiplex PCR. The D gene and trimming were derived from the DNA, and the V and J assignments and clone size from that table. The table has about 190,000 clones, less than 85% seen once. This receptor was taken from a woman aged 55-75 years with acute COVID-19. J is TRBJ2-1 and V is TRBV14; D unclear. Sample: PBMCs or T cells enriched from blood (not recorded which). The DNA of the CDR3 is TGTGCCAGCAGCCAAGTCCCCTCAGGGCAGTTCTTC. It translates to CASSQVPSGQFF.